A selection of T cell receptor beta chains follows, all from one sample in a study of T cell repertoires in cytomegalovirus infection. Antigens of these TCRs are unknown. TCRdb processed the reads anew with MiXCR; each CDR3 protein has one entry. The table records more than 300,000 distinct CDR3 sequences, just under 35% of them present only once. The sequences come from cultured PBMCs, collected from culture after CMV antigen stimulation. These receptors were taken from a human donor in good health (CMV status not recorded). Some clones in this sample may be carry-over from other donors' samples. CDR3s include the opening cysteine and the closing phenylalanine or tryptophan. The D gene is left open where the match is weak. Not every row has a clone size; where given, it reads once, few, many or a size class.

d_gene	abundance	v_gene	j_gene	CDR3nt	CDR3aa
.	.	TRBV20-1	TRBJ1-3	TGCAGTGCTCTAAAATCAGGGGCTGGAAACACCATATATTTT	CSALKSGAGNTIYF
.	.	TRBV7-6	TRBJ1-5	TGTGCCAGCAGCCAAGGGGGGTATAGCAATCAGCCCCAGCATTTT	CASSQGGYSNQPQHF
TRBD2	.	TRBV27	TRBJ2-1	TGTGCCAGCAGTTTGGTTAGCGGGAGGGCCCAGGACAATGAGCAGTTCTTC	CASSLVSGRAQDNEQFF
.	.	TRBV5-4	TRBJ2-5	TGTGCCAGCAGCTGGGGAGACAGTTTCCAAGAGACCCAGTACTTC	CASSWGDSFQETQYF
.	.	TRBV24-1	TRBJ2-3	TGTGCCACCAGTGATCCCGGGGAGGGCACAGATACGCAGTATTTT	CATSDPGEGTDTQYF
.	few	TRBV4-3	TRBJ2-1	TGCGCCAGCAGCCAACGTAGCCCGCTGAGGGGTGAGCAGTTCTTC	CASSQRSPLRGEQFF
.	.	TRBV11-1	TRBJ2-5	TGTGCCAGCAGCTTCTCCCTAGGGAGGCGAGAGACCCAGTACTTC	CASSFSLGRRETQYF
TRBD1	.	TRBV7-8	TRBJ1-2	TGTGCCAGCAGCTCCACCCAGGGGGCTGGCTACACCTTC	CASSSTQGAGYTF
.	.	TRBV20-1	TRBJ2-3	TGCAGTGCCAGACCCGATCCCCGCTCCACAGATACGCAGTATTTT	CSARPDPRSTDTQYF
TRBD1	.	TRBV7-6	TRBJ1-1	TGTGCCAGCAGCTTAAGGACAGGGGCGCGAGGAGTGACGAACACTGAAGCTTTCTTT	CASSLRTGARGVTNTEAFF
TRBD2	.	TRBV19	TRBJ2-2	TGTGCCAGTAGTATCTATACCCGTTGGACTAGCGGGAGGACCGGGGAGCTGTTTTTT	CASSIYTRWTSGRTGELFF
.	.	TRBV4-1	TRBJ1-1	TGCGCCAGCAATCAAGCTGGGTTTAGGTCTGAAGCTTTCTTT	CASNQAGFRSEAFF